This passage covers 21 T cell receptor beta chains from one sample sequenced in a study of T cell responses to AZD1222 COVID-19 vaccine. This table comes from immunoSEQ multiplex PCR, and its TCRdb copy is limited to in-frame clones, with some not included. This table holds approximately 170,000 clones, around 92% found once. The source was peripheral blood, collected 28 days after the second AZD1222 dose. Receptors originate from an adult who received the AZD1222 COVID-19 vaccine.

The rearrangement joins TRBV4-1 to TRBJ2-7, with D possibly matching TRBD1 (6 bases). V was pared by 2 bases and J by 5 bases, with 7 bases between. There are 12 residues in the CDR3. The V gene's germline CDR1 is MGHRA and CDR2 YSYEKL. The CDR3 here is CASSQNRDEQYF. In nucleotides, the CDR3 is TGCGCCAGCAGCCAAAACAGGGACGAGCAGTACTTC.

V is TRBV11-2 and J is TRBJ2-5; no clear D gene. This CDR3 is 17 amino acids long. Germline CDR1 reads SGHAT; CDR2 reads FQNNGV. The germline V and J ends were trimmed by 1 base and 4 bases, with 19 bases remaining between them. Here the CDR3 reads CASSLVSTHMAPETQYF. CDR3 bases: TGTGCCAGCAGCTTAGTATCGACCCACATGGCCCCAGAGACCCAGTACTTC.

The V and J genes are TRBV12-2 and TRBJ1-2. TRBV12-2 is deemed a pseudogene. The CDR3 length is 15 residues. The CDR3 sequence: CASRLATGTYYGYTF. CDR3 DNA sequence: TGTGCAAGTCGCTTAGCGACGGGGACCTACTATGGCTACACCTTC.

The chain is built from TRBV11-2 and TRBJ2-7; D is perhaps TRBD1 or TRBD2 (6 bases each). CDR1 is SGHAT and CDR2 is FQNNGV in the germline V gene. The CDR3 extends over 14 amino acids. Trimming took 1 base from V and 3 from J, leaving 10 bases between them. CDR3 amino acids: CASSLGGAVYEQYF. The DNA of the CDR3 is TGTGCCAGCAGCTTAGGGGGGGCTGTCTACGAGCAGTACTTC.

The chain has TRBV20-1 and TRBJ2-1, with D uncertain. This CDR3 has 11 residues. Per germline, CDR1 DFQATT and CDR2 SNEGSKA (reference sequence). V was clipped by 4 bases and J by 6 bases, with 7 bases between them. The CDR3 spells CSATRSNEQFF. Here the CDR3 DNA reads TGCAGTGCTACGAGGAGCAATGAGCAGTTCTTC.

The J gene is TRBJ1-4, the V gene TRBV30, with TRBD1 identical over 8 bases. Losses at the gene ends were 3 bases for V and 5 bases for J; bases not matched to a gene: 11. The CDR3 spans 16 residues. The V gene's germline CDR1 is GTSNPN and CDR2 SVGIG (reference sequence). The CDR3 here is CAWSHGQGVGNEKLFF. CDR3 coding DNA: TGTGCCTGGAGCCATGGACAGGGAGTCGGAAATGAAAAACTGTTTTTT. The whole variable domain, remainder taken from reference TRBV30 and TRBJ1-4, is SQTIHQWPATLVQPVGSPLSLECTVEGTSNPNLYWYRQAAGRGLQLLFYSVGIGQISSEVPQNLSASRPQDRQFILSSKKLLLSDSGFYLCAWSHGQGVGNEKLFFGSGTQLSVL.

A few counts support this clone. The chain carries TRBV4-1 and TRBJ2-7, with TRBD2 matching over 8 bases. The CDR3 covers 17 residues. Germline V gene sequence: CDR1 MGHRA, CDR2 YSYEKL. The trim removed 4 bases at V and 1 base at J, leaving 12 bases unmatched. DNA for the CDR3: TGCGCCAGCAGCCCAACAGCCGGGACTAGACATTCCTACGAGCAGTACTTC. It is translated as CASSPTAGTRHSYEQYF.

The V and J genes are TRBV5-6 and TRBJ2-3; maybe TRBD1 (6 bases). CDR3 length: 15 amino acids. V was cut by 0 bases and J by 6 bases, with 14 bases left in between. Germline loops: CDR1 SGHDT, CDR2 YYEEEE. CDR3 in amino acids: CASSLVGTIGDTQYF. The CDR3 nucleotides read TGTGCCAGCAGCTTGGTCGGGACAATAGGGGATACGCAGTATTTT.

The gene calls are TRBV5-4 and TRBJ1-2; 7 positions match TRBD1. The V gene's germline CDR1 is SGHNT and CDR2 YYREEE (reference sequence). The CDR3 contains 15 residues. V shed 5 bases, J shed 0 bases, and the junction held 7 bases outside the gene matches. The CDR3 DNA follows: TGTGCCAGCAGTCATCAGGGGGGCGCTAACTATGGCTACACCTTC. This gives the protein CASSHQGGANYGYTF.

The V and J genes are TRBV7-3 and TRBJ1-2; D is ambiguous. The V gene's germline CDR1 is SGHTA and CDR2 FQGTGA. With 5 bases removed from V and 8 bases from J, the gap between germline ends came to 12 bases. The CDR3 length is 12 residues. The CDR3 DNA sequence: TGTGCCAGCAGCAACCATTTTGGAGGCTACACCTTC. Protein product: CASSNHFGGYTF.

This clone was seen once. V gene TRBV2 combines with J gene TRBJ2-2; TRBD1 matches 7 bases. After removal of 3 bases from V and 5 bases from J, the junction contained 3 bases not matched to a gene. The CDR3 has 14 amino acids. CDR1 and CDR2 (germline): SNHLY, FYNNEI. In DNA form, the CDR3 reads TGTGCCAGCAGTGACCTACAGGGGACCGGGGAGCTGTTTTTT. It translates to CASSDLQGTGELFF. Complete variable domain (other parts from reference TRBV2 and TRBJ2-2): EPEVTQTPSHQVTQMGQEVILRCVPISNHLYFYWYRQILGQKVEFLVSFYNNEISEKSEIFDDQFSVERPDGSNFTLKIRSTKLEDSAMYFCASSDLQGTGELFFGEGSRLTVL.

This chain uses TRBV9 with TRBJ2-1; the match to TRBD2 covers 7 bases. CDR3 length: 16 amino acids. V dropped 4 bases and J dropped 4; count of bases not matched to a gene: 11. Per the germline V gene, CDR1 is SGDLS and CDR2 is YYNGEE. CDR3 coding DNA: TGTGCCAGCAGCCTCCGTGGGGTAGCGGGTTACAATGAGCAGTTCTTC. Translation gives CASSLRGVAGYNEQFF. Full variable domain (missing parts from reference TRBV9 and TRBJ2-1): DSGVTQTPKHLITATGQRVTLRCSPRSGDLSVYWYQQSLDQGLQFLIQYYNGEERAKGNILERFSAQQFPDLHSELNLSSLELGDSALYFCASSLRGVAGYNEQFFGPGTRLTVL.

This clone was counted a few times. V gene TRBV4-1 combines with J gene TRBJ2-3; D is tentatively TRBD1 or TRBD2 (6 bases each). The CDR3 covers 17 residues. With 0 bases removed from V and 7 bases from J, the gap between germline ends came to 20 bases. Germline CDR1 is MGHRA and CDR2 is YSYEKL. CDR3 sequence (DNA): TGCGCCAGCAGCCAAGATCCCCTGGTGGGGGGCGGGAATACGCAGTATTTT. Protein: CASSQDPLVGGGNTQYF.

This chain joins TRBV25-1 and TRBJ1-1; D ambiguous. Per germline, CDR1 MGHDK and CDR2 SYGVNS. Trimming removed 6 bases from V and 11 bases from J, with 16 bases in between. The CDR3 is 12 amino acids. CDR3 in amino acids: CASRSGVFEAFF. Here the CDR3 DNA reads TGTGCCAGCAGGAGTGGAGTCTTTGAGGCTTTCTTT.

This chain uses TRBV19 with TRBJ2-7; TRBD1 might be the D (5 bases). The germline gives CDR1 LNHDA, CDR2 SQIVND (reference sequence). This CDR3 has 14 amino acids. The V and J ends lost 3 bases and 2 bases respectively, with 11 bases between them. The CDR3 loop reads CASSMTSRAYEQYF. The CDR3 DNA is TGTGCCAGTAGTATGACCTCCAGGGCCTACGAGCAGTACTTC.

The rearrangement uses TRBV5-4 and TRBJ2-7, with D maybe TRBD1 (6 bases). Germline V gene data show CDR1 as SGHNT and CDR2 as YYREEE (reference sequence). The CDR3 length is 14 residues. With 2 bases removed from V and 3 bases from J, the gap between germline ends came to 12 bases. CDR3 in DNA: TGTGCCAGCAGCTTACAGGGTGTATTCTACGAGCAGTACTTC. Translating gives CASSLQGVFYEQYF. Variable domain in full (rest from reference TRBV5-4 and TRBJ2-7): ETGVTQSPTHLIKTRGQQVTLRCSSQSGHNTVSWYQQALGQGPQFIFQYYREEENGRGNFPPRFSGLQFPNYSSELNVNALELDDSALYLCASSLQGVFYEQYFGPGTRLTVT.

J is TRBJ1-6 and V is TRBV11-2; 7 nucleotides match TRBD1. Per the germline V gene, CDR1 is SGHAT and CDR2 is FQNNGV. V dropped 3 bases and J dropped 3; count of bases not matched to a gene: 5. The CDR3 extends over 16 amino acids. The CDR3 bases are TGTGCCAGCAGCTTCGGGACAGCAGTCTATAATTCACCCCTCCACTTT. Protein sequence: CASSFGTAVYNSPLHF.

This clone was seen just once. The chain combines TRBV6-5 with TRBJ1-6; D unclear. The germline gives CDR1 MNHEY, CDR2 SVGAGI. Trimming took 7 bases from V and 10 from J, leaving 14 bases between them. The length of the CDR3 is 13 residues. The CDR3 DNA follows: TGTGCCAGCACCGCGTCGATTTTCTCACCCCTCCACTTT. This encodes CASTASIFSPLHF.

CDR3: CASRNDRYTEAFF. Written as DNA, the CDR3 is TGTGCCAGCAGAAACGACCGATACACTGAAGCTTTCTTT. V usage is TRBV6-5 and J usage is TRBJ1-1; D gene uncertain. This CDR3 is 13 amino acids long. V gave up 6 bases and J gave up 3 bases, with 11 bases separating them. Germline V gives CDR1 MNHEY, CDR2 SVGAGI.

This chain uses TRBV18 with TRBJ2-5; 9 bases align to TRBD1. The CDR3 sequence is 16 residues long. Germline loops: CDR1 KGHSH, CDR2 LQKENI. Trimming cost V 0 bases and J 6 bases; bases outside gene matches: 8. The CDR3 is CASSPPRDRDWKTQYF. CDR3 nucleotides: TGTGCCAGCTCACCACCCCGGGACAGGGACTGGAAGACCCAGTACTTC.

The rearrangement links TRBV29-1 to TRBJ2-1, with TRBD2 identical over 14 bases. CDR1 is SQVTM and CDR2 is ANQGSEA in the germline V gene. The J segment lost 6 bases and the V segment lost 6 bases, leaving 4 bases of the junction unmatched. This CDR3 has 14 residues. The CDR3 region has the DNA TGCAGCGTAGTTGGACTAGCGGGGGGCAATGAGCAGTTCTTC. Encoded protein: CSVVGLAGGNEQFF.